This is a list of T cell receptor beta chains from one sample in a study of T cell responses to AZD1222 COVID-19 vaccine. Here immunoSEQ multiplex PCR was the method, and the copy in TCRdb shows in-frame clones only, minus some. The sample contains 65,000 to 85,000 clones, about 80% of which appear only once. Sequencing was performed on peripheral blood, taken 28 days after the second AZD1222 dose. These receptors came from an adult who received the AZD1222 COVID-19 vaccine. CDR3s include the opening cysteine and the closing phenylalanine or tryptophan. The order of the fields is J gene, clone size, V gene, D gene, CDR3 DNA, CDR3 protein. The D gene is left open where the match is weak. A clone size is listed for some rows: how often the clone was seen (once, few, many), or a class if it is expanded.

TRBJ2-1	.	TRBV24-1	.	TGTGCCACCAGTGATTTTCCGGGGGCGGGTGAGCAGTTCTTC	CATSDFPGAGEQFF
TRBJ1-2	.	TRBV4-1	.	TGCGCCAGCAGCCAGAGGGATGGTGGGGTTAACTATGGCTACACCTTC	CASSQRDGGVNYGYTF
TRBJ2-5	.	TRBV9	.	TGTGCCAGCAGCGTAGGAGGGGGCCAAGAGACCCAGTACTTC	CASSVGGGQETQYF
TRBJ2-5	.	TRBV3-1/TRBV3-2	TRBD1	TGTGCCAGCAGCCAAGCAGGGGGCAGGGAGACCCAGTACTTC	CASSQAGGRETQYF
TRBJ1-6	.	TRBV23-1	TRBD1	TGCGCCGGAAAGACAGGGCTCGGGAATTCACCCCTCCACTTT	CAGKTGLGNSPLHF
TRBJ1-1	.	TRBV3-1/TRBV3-2	.	TGTGCCAGCAGCGAAAAGGCACAGACTGAAGCTTTCTTT	CASSEKAQTEAFF
TRBJ2-7	.	TRBV27	.	TGTGCCAGCAGTTTATTTATTGGGAGATCCGGGGACTCCTACGAGCAGTACTTC	CASSLFIGRSGDSYEQYF
TRBJ1-2	.	TRBV10-3	TRBD1	TGTGCCATCAGTCCCGGGACAGGGGTGCACGGCTACACCTTC	CAISPGTGVHGYTF
TRBJ1-2	.	TRBV29-1	.	TGCAGCGTTCGAAACAGGGTTGGCTACACCTTC	CSVRNRVGYTF
TRBJ2-5	.	TRBV2	TRBD2	TGTGCCAGCAGTGACCAGTTAGCGGGGGCTCAAGAGACCCAGTACTTC	CASSDQLAGAQETQYF
TRBJ2-7	.	TRBV19	.	TGTGCCAGTATTTTAACCGGGACATTAATCTACGAGCAGTACTTC	CASILTGTLIYEQYF
TRBJ1-1	.	TRBV12-5	.	TGTGCTAGTGGCCCCGACAGGTCCACTGAAGCTTTCTTT	CASGPDRSTEAFF
TRBJ2-3	.	TRBV6-1	.	TGTGCCAGCAGTGACATGCTGAACACAGATACGCAGTATTTT	CASSDMLNTDTQYF
TRBJ1-5	.	TRBV14	TRBD1	TGTGCCAGCAGCCTTACAGGGGGCCAGCCCCAGCATTTT	CASSLTGGQPQHF
TRBJ1-1	few	TRBV5-8	.	TGTGCCAGCAGCTTGGAACTGACTTTTGAAGCTTTCTTT	CASSLELTFEAFF